The clone carrying this T cell receptor (beta chain) was seen a few times. This entry belongs to a study of T-cell reconstitution after alpha-beta-depleted transplantation in children. Unique molecular identifiers were built into the TCRbeta library. One entry per CDR3 protein, called by TCRdb with MiXCR from the PCR reads. The sample consists of some 550,000 distinct CDR3 sequences, roughly 24% of them appearing once. The sample consisted of PBMCs, mostly from graft donor cells, taken 360 days after TCRalphabeta/CD19-depleted stem cell transplant. The clonotype was recovered from a boy in the first two years of life who had a stem cell transplant for acute myeloid leukemia, so the T cells may come from the graft donor.

The CDR3 region is CACLRDMNTEAFF. CDR3 sequence (DNA): TGTGCCTGCCTTCGGGACATGAACACTGAAGCTTTCTTT. This chain links TRBV30 with TRBJ1-1; tentatively, D is TRBD1 (6 bases). The V end was cut by 6 bases, the J end by 0 bases, with 11 bases between. The CDR3 runs 13 residues. Germline loops: CDR1 GTSNPN, CDR2 SVGIG (reference sequence).